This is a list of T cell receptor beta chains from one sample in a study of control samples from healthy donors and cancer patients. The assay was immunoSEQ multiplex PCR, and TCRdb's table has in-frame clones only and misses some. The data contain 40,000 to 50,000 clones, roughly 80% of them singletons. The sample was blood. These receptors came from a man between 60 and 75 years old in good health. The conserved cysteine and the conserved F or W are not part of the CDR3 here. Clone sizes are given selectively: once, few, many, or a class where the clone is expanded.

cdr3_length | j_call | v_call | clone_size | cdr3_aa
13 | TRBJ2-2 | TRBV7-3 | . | ASSLRTVNTGELF
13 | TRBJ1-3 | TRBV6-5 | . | ASSPQGRTGNTIY
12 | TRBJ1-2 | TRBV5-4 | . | ASSFRGGGYGYT
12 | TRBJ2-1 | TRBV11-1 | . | ASSFRGSHYEQF
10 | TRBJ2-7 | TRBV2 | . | ASSRTGDEQY
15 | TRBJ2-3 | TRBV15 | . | ATSRDGLSPNSDTQY
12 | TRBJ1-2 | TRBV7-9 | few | ASSLQGAFYGYT
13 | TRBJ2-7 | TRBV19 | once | ASSIQAGGRFEQY
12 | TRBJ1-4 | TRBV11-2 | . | ASTRAGTNEKLF
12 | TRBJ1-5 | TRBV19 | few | ASSIGDSYQPQH
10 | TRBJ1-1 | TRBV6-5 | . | ASSRPDTEAF
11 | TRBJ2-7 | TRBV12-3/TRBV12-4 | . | ASSFGRTYEQY
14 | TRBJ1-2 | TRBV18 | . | ASSPAAGQGGYGYT
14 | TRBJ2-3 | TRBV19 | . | ASTPLGQASTDTQY
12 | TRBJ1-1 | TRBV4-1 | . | ASSRQGMNTEAF
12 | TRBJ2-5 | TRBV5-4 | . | ASSSGQSEETQY
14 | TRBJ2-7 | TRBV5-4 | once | ASSLGLGTSGYEQY
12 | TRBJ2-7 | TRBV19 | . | ASSPGTSVHEQY
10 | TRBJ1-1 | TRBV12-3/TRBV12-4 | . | ASSFPNTEAF
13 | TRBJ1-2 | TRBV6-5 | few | ASKIQGAANYGYT
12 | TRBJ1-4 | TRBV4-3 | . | ASSLDRVGEKLF
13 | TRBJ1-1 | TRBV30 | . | AWSLRQGVNTEAF
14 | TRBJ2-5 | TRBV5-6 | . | ASSLERGAEAETQY
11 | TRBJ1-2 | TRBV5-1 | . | ASSRESGDGYT
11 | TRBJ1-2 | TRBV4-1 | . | ASSQIQPYGYT
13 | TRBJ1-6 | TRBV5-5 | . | ASSGGTGYNSPLH
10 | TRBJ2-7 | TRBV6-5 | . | ASGRISYEQY
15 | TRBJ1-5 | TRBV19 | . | ASSIDLGGWGNQPQH
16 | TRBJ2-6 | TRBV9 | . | ASSVKMFQGSGANVLT